Listed below are T cell receptor beta chains from one sample, sequenced in a study of cytomegalovirus exposure and HLA in healthy donors. Some clones are missing from TCRdb's copy, which holds only in-frame ones; the method was immunoSEQ multiplex PCR. The repertoire holds approximately 190,000 clones, roughly 80% seen once, with approximately 0.8% in the top ten. The sequenced sample consisted of PBMCs. The receptors stem from a woman younger than 35 in good health and CMV-seronegative. CDR3s leave out the opening cysteine and the closing phenylalanine or tryptophan. Each record gives: J gene, V gene, CDR3 protein.

j_gene: TRBJ2-1; v_gene: TRBV19; CDR3aa: ASRPRGAGGHNEQF
j_gene: TRBJ2-7; v_gene: TRBV19; CDR3aa: ASSSKDLGTGYYEQY
j_gene: TRBJ1-2; v_gene: TRBV7-9; CDR3aa: ASSSSGQRHYGYT
j_gene: TRBJ2-7; v_gene: TRBV29-1; CDR3aa: SVVGKGSTESTYEQY
j_gene: TRBJ1-3; v_gene: TRBV6-5; CDR3aa: ASTLGGFGNTIY
j_gene: TRBJ1-1; v_gene: TRBV7-9; CDR3aa: ASSLTEMNTEAF
j_gene: TRBJ2-5; v_gene: TRBV10-3; CDR3aa: ATDRAGDGETQY
j_gene: TRBJ2-7; v_gene: TRBV6-1; CDR3aa: ASSGYRGPGDEQY
j_gene: TRBJ1-3; v_gene: TRBV27; CDR3aa: ASSLFGTGGNSGNTIY
j_gene: TRBJ1-5; v_gene: TRBV18; CDR3aa: ASSQDNNQPQH
j_gene: TRBJ1-1; v_gene: TRBV10-1; CDR3aa: ASSETGGGGNTEAF
j_gene: TRBJ2-5; v_gene: TRBV2; CDR3aa: ASNLALRTQY
j_gene: TRBJ1-2; v_gene: TRBV7-9; CDR3aa: ASSSGDYGYT
j_gene: -; v_gene: TRBV7-9; CDR3aa: ASSTGQGGREQY